Shown below are 26 T cell receptor beta chains from a single sample sequenced in a study of long-term antiretroviral therapy in people with HIV. An immunoSEQ assay, version v3.0, was performed at survey level. Only in-frame clones appear in the TCRdb table, and some are missing; sequencing was by immunoSEQ multiplex PCR. The table lists tens of thousands of clones, 70% to 85% of them singletons, with roughly a tenth in the top ten. The input for sequencing was unsorted PBMCs, taken 4.1 years after starting antiretroviral therapy. Receptors were obtained from a woman between 40 and 50 years old with HIV.

V usage is TRBV7-9 and J usage is TRBJ2-2; the D gene is possibly TRBD2 (6 bases). CDR1 is SEHNR, CDR2 FQNEAQ, per germline (reference sequence). The CDR3 contains 14 residues. Trimming left V 6 bases short and J 5 bases short, with 13 bases between. The DNA of the CDR3 is TGTGCCAGCAGATCGACCCGGGGGACCGGGGAGCTGTTTTTT. Translated, it gives CASRSTRGTGELFF. The full variable domain, rest sourced from reference TRBV7-9 and TRBJ2-2, is DTGVSQNPRHKITKRGQNVTFRCDPISEHNRLYWYRQTLGQGPEFLTYFQNEAQLEKSRLLSDRFSAERPKGSFSTLEIQRTEQGDSAMYLCASRSTRGTGELFFGEGSRLTVL.

V is TRBV5-1 and J is TRBJ2-3; 7 bases are a match to TRBD2. Germline V CDR1 and CDR2: SGHRS, YFSETQ. The CDR3 runs 13 residues. Losses at the gene ends were 2 bases for V and 3 bases for J; bases not matched to a gene: 0. CDR3 loop: CASSLAGTDTQYF. The CDR3 nucleotides read TGCGCCAGCAGCTTAGCGGGGACAGATACGCAGTATTTT.

This chain joins TRBV4-3 and TRBJ2-2; the D call may be TRBD1 or TRBD2 (5 bases each). The CDR3 sequence is 15 residues long. The V gene lost 0 bases and the J gene lost 8 bases, with 13 bases spanning the gap. Germline-derived CDR1 and CDR2 are LGHNA and YSLEER. Here the CDR3 reads CASSQDRTGGGELFF. The CDR3 DNA follows: TGCGCCAGCAGCCAAGATAGAACAGGCGGGGGGGAGCTGTTTTTT.

For the CDR3, the DNA is TGCGCCAGCAGCATCCGGACTAGCGGGAGAGCGGAGACCCAGTACTTC. It codes for CASSIRTSGRAETQYF. The chain joins TRBV4-1 to TRBJ2-5; 13 bases are a match to TRBD2. This CDR3 spans 16 amino acids. Germline loops: CDR1 MGHRA, CDR2 YSYEKL. V trimming: 5 bases; J trimming: 5 bases; junction bases outside the gene matches: 8.

A single count supports this clone. This chain links TRBV5-1 with TRBJ2-1; 8 nucleotides align to TRBD2. This CDR3 has 16 amino acids. The J segment lost 5 bases and the V segment lost 2 bases, leaving 9 bases of the junction unmatched. CDR1 is SGHRS, CDR2 YFSETQ, per germline. Here the CDR3 DNA reads TGCGCCAGCAGCTTTAGCGGGAAAAGGTCCGACAATGAGCAGTTCTTC. Its protein is CASSFSGKRSDNEQFF.

The V and J genes are TRBV4-1 and TRBJ2-6, with 7 bases that match TRBD1. Germline CDR1 reads MGHRA; CDR2 reads YSYEKL. The V and J ends lost 2 bases and 4 bases, in that order; junction bases with no gene match: 11. The CDR3 length is 18 residues. The chain's CDR3 is CASSQSPTGAGGANVLTF. CDR3 DNA sequence: TGCGCCAGCAGCCAATCTCCTACAGGGGCTGGAGGGGCCAACGTCCTGACTTTC.

This clone showed up just a few times. The chain uses TRBV30 and TRBJ1-5; D ambiguous. This CDR3 is built from 11 residues. The V gene's germline CDR1 is GTSNPN and CDR2 SVGIG (reference sequence). V lost 5 bases and J lost 6, with 8 bases in between. CDR3 in DNA: TGTGCCTGGGGAGTGGGTCAGCCCCAGCATTTT. Translated, it gives CAWGVGQPQHF.

The rearrangement uses TRBV5-1 and TRBJ2-1; tentatively, D is TRBD1 (5 bases). The V end lost 3 bases, the J end lost 3 bases, and 16 bases lay between the germline ends. The CDR3 runs to 16 residues. Germline V gives CDR1 SGHRS, CDR2 YFSETQ. This CDR3 reads CASSYSTQGDYNEQFF. CDR3 DNA sequence: TGCGCCAGCAGCTATTCCACCCAAGGGGACTACAATGAGCAGTTCTTC.

The chain recombines TRBV5-1 with TRBJ2-1, with D possibly being TRBD1 or TRBD2 (5 bases each). V lost 10 bases and J 10 bases, leaving 24 bases between the germline ends. This CDR3 has 14 residues. Germline values: CDR1 SGHRS, CDR2 YFSETQ. The CDR3: CASTSTGAGLEQFF. The DNA of the CDR3 is TGCGCCTCTACTTCAACCGGGGCAGGATTAGAGCAGTTCTTC. Full variable domain (outside the CDR3, taken from reference TRBV5-1 and TRBJ2-1): KAGVTQTPRYLIKTRGQQVTLSCSPISGHRSVSWYQQTPGQGLQFLFEYFSETQRNKGNFPGRFSGRQFSNSRSEMNVSTLELGDSALYLCASTSTGAGLEQFFGPGTRLTVL.

The V gene is TRBV4-3, the J gene TRBJ1-1; D perhaps matches TRBD1 (6 bases). CDR1 is LGHNA and CDR2 is YSLEER in the germline V gene. The V gene lost 3 bases and the J gene lost 4 bases, with 15 bases spanning the gap. This CDR3 is 15 amino acids long. The CDR3 region is CASSQTLQGSTEAFF. CDR3 nucleotide sequence: TGCGCCAGCAGCCAGACCCTCCAGGGGTCCACTGAAGCTTTCTTT.

The chain carries TRBV6-5 and TRBJ1-1; D gene unclear. Trimming removed 8 bases from V and 8 bases from J, with 12 bases in between. This CDR3 is built from 11 residues. CDR1 is MNHEY, CDR2 SVGAGI, per germline. This CDR3 reads CASSPGSEAFF. In DNA, the CDR3 is TGTGCCAGCTCACCGGGCTCAGAAGCTTTCTTT.

In nucleotides, the CDR3 is TGTGCCAGTAGTATTCGTGCGGGGGTAGATGGCTACACCTTC. Residues: CASSIRAGVDGYTF. The rearrangement joins TRBV19 to TRBJ1-2; TRBD1 might be the D (5 bases). CDR3 length: 14 amino acids. V was pared by 3 bases and J by 6 bases, with 14 bases between. The germline CDR1 and CDR2 sequences are LNHDA and SQIVND (reference sequence).

For the CDR3, the DNA is TGTGCCAGCAGCGTGGGACACAGATTAGCGGGAGTGTCCTACAATGAGCAGTTCTTC. Protein product: CASSVGHRLAGVSYNEQFF. The chain combines TRBV9 with TRBJ2-1; 9 nucleotides line up with TRBD2. The CDR3 has 19 amino acids. CDR1 and CDR2 from the germline V gene are SGDLS and YYNGEE. Losses at the gene ends were 2 bases for V and 1 base for J; bases not matched to a gene: 13. Full variable domain (rest looked up from reference TRBV9 and TRBJ2-1): DSGVTQTPKHLITATGQRVTLRCSPRSGDLSVYWYQQSLDQGLQFLIQYYNGEERAKGNILERFSAQQFPDLHSELNLSSLELGDSALYFCASSVGHRLAGVSYNEQFFGPGTRLTVL.

The rearrangement joins TRBV18 to TRBJ2-7; 10 nucleotides align to TRBD2. Germline CDR1 KGHSH, CDR2 LQKENI. V lost 5 bases and J lost 1; bases outside the gene matches: 5. This CDR3 has 15 amino acids. CDR3 bases: TGTGCCAGCTCATCTCGGACTAGCGGTTCCTACGAGCAGTACTTC. It yields the protein CASSSRTSGSYEQYF.

J is TRBJ1-2 and V is TRBV6-6; maybe TRBD1 (5 bases). Between the trimmed V and J ends, which lost 0 bases and 4 bases, there was a span of 15 bases. The CDR3 length is 16 residues. Germline V gives CDR1 MNHNY, CDR2 SVGAGI (reference sequence). The CDR3 nucleotides read TGTGCCAGCAGTTACTCCGAGACAGCCTCTTTCTATGGCTACACCTTC. Residues: CASSYSETASFYGYTF.

V and J are TRBV28 and TRBJ1-1; no clear D gene. The CDR3 spans 12 residues. The V end lost 3 bases, the J end lost 5 bases, and 7 bases lay between the germline ends. Germline V gene lookup returns CDR1 MDHEN and CDR2 SYDVKM. The CDR3 DNA follows: TGTGCCAGCAGTTTTGGGAGGACTGAAGCTTTCTTT. The encoded protein is CASSFGRTEAFF.

V and J are TRBV27 and TRBJ2-5; D gene uncertain. Per germline, CDR1 MNHEY and CDR2 SMNVEV (reference sequence). CDR3 length: 16 amino acids. V lost 6 bases to trimming and J lost 0 bases, with 17 bases between them. CDR3 residues: CASRPSLLRHQETQYF. In DNA form, the CDR3 reads TGTGCCAGCAGACCTAGTCTACTCCGGCACCAAGAGACCCAGTACTTC.

CDR3 sequence: CASSSPTGGKYF. The CDR3 coding sequence is TGTGCCAGCAGTTCCCCTACAGGGGGGAAGTACTTC. The chain uses TRBV28 and TRBJ2-7; 8 bases line up with TRBD1. This CDR3 has 12 amino acids. The junction had 7 bases not matched to a gene; V was cut back by 4 bases and J by 11 bases. Germline CDR1 MDHEN, CDR2 SYDVKM.

The gene calls are TRBV29-1 and TRBJ2-2; weak D call: TRBD2 (6 bases). The CDR3 loop spans 14 amino acids. Germline loops: CDR1 SQVTM, CDR2 ANQGSEA. Trimming cost V 3 bases and J 3 bases, with 11 bases left between them. CDR3 sequence (DNA): TGCAGCGTTGAGACGGGAGAGGACACCGGGGAGCTGTTTTTT. It translates to CSVETGEDTGELFF.

The chain recombines TRBV27 with TRBJ2-7; no clear D gene. The CDR3 consists of 13 residues. From germline, CDR1 is MNHEY and CDR2 SMNVEV (reference sequence). Trimming took off 2 bases at V and 0 bases at J, with 5 bases between the two ends. Here the CDR3 reads CASSLGLSYEQYF. CDR3 DNA sequence: TGTGCCAGCAGTTTAGGGCTCTCCTACGAGCAGTACTTC.

J is TRBJ1-6 and V is TRBV7-2; 10 bases line up with TRBD1. The CDR3 spans 14 residues. The trim removed 1 base at V and 9 bases at J, leaving 0 bases unmatched. Germline values: CDR1 SGHTA, CDR2 FQGNSA. DNA for the CDR3: TGTGCCAGCAGCTTAGGGACAGGGGGTTCACCCCTCCACTTT. Its protein is CASSLGTGGSPLHF.

The chain carries TRBV27 and TRBJ2-6; no clear D gene. V lost 2 bases, J lost 0 bases, and 5 bases lay in between. CDR3 size: 15 residues. Germline CDR1 is MNHEY and CDR2 is SMNVEV (reference sequence). The CDR3 DNA follows: TGTGCCAGCAGTTTACGGACCTCTGGGGCCAACGTCCTGACTTTC. Its translation is CASSLRTSGANVLTF. Filled out from reference TRBV27 and TRBJ2-6, the complete variable domain reads EAQVTQNPRYLITVTGKKLTVTCSQNMNHEYMSWYRQDPGLGLRQIYYSMNVEVTDKGDVPEGYKVSRKEKRNFPLILESPSPNQTSLYFCASSLRTSGANVLTFGAGSRLTVL.

The chain is built from TRBV2 and TRBJ1-5; D ambiguous. The germline gives CDR1 SNHLY, CDR2 FYNNEI. The CDR3 has 15 residues. The V and J ends lost 0 bases and 5 bases respectively, with 11 bases between them. CDR3 region: CASSEAGPWDQPQHF. Here the CDR3 DNA reads TGTGCCAGCAGTGAAGCAGGACCTTGGGATCAGCCCCAGCATTTT.

The chain recombines TRBV7-9 with TRBJ1-1, with D uncertain. The V gene lost 1 base and the J gene lost 2 bases, with 2 bases spanning the gap. The CDR3 is 12 amino acids. Per germline, CDR1 SEHNR and CDR2 FQNEAQ (reference sequence). CDR3 sequence reads: CASSLENTEAFF. The CDR3 nucleotides are TGTGCCAGCAGCTTAGAAAACACTGAAGCTTTCTTT.

The chain combines TRBV5-1 with TRBJ1-4, with 7 nucleotides matching TRBD1. The germline V gene encodes CDR1 SGHRS and CDR2 YFSETQ. With V trimmed by 4 bases and J by 3 bases, 6 bases remained unmatched. The CDR3 sequence is 15 residues long. Here the CDR3 DNA reads TGCGCCAGCAGCACAGGGGACACATCTAATGAAAAACTGTTTTTT. Protein: CASSTGDTSNEKLFF. The full variable domain, rest sourced from reference TRBV5-1 and TRBJ1-4, is KAGVTQTPRYLIKTRGQQVTLSCSPISGHRSVSWYQQTPGQGLQFLFEYFSETQRNKGNFPGRFSGRQFSNSRSEMNVSTLELGDSALYLCASSTGDTSNEKLFFGSGTQLSVL.

This chain links TRBV4-2 with TRBJ2-3; weak D call: TRBD2 (5 bases). The CDR3 is 16 amino acids. V lost 1 base and J lost 0, with 11 bases in between. Per the germline V gene, CDR1 is LGHNA and CDR2 is YNFKEQ. CDR3 sequence (DNA): TGTGCCAGCAGCCAAGCCTTAGCGACTAGCACAGATACGCAGTATTTT. It is translated as CASSQALATSTDTQYF.